The T cell receptor (beta chain) under discussion was sequenced for a study of T cell responses to AZD1222 COVID-19 vaccine. Overall study findings and caveats: Per reports, nearly half of all spike-specific TCRs target regions that are unmutated in variants. A rise in Spike-specific TCR breadth and depth followed two AZD1222 doses.

Germline CDR1 SGHRS, CDR2 YFSETQ. V gave up 4 bases and J gave up 0 bases; unmatched junction bases: 15. The CDR3 length is 18 residues. As for this clone: Its target is unknown.

The data were produced by immunoSEQ multiplex PCR, yet TCRdb's version contains in-frame clones alone and is incomplete. The sample has around 96,000 clones, over 80% seen once. This material consisted of peripheral blood, taken 28 days after the second AZD1222 dose. The receptor's source is an adult who received the AZD1222 COVID-19 vaccine. This chain links TRBV5-1 with TRBJ2-7; 8 nucleotides align to TRBD2. Here the CDR3 DNA reads TGCGCCAGCAGCCCCACAGCCCCGGGACTAGGTGTCTCCTACGAGCAGTACTTC. This sequence encodes CASSPTAPGLGVSYEQYF. Looking up the rest from reference TRBV5-1 and TRBJ2-7 gives the full variable domain: KAGVTQTPRYLIKTRGQQVTLSCSPISGHRSVSWYQQTPGQGLQFLFEYFSETQRNKGNFPGRFSGRQFSNSRSEMNVSTLELGDSALYLCASSPTAPGLGVSYEQYFGPGTRLTVT.